This T cell receptor beta chain derives from a study of blood T cell repertoires in COVID-19. This clone was detected a few times. Germline V gene lookup returns CDR1 LNHDA and CDR2 SQIVND (reference sequence). V was cut by 5 bases and J by 7 bases, with 21 bases left in between. This CDR3 has 17 amino acids. Profiled with immunoSEQ multiplex PCR; TCRdb holds only in-frame clones, not every one. The data show 400,000 to 500,000 clones, over 75% seen once. The sequenced material came from PBMCs or T cells enriched from blood (not recorded which). The clonotype was recovered from a woman aged 40 to 50 who had recovered from COVID-19. The chain has TRBV19 and TRBJ1-6; D may be TRBD1 (5 bases). Here the CDR3 reads CASSPEDLIGGNSPLHF. CDR3 DNA sequence: TGTGCCAGTAGTCCTGAGGACCTCATTGGGGGGAATTCACCCCTCCACTTT.